A selection of T cell receptor beta chains follows, all from one sample in a study of identical twins. MiXCR, run by TCRdb on the 5' RACE reads, gives a single entry per CDR3 protein. Found here are 700,000 or so distinct CDR3 sequences, less than 25% of them singletons; the top ten hold roughly 4.3%. These same records also appear under a second study, on T cells expressing NK-cell markers.

The sample comprised PBMCs. The receptors originated from a woman younger than 35 in good health. CDR3s include the opening cysteine and the closing phenylalanine or tryptophan. Each record gives: J gene, clone size, D gene, V gene, CDR3 protein, CDR3 DNA. A D gene is named only where the DNA matches it firmly. Rows may omit the clone size; those that give it use once, few, many or a size class.

j_gene: TRBJ2-5; abundance: many; d_gene: TRBD2; v_gene: TRBV7-2; CDR3aa: CASSLVVGTSGETQYF; CDR3nt: TGTGCCAGCAGCTTAGTTGTGGGGACTAGCGGTGAGACCCAGTACTTC
j_gene: TRBJ2-7; abundance: few; d_gene: TRBD1; v_gene: TRBV10-2; CDR3aa: CASIDRGLNEQYF; CDR3nt: TGCGCCAGCATAGACAGGGGGCTGAACGAGCAGTACTTC
j_gene: TRBJ2-5; abundance: few; d_gene: TRBD2; v_gene: TRBV20-1; CDR3aa: CSALAGGAETQYF; CDR3nt: TGCAGTGCCCTAGCGGGAGGGGCAGAGACCCAGTACTTC
j_gene: TRBJ2-1; abundance: -; d_gene: TRBD1; v_gene: TRBV10-3; CDR3aa: CAISDGTGHEQFF; CDR3nt: TGTGCCATCAGTGACGGGACAGGTCATGAGCAGTTCTTC
j_gene: TRBJ1-4; abundance: -; d_gene: -; v_gene: TRBV20-1; CDR3aa: CSARRSLNEKLFF; CDR3nt: TGCAGTGCTAGAAGATCGCTTAATGAAAAACTGTTTTTT
j_gene: TRBJ1-1; abundance: few; d_gene: -; v_gene: TRBV20-1; CDR3aa: CSAPYNTEAFF; CDR3nt: TGCAGTGCTCCTTATAACACTGAAGCTTTCTTT
j_gene: TRBJ2-1; abundance: -; d_gene: -; v_gene: TRBV9; CDR3aa: CASSVSTRLVDEQFF; CDR3nt: TGTGCCAGCAGCGTCTCGACTAGACTAGTCGATGAGCAGTTCTTC
j_gene: TRBJ1-2; abundance: -; d_gene: -; v_gene: TRBV5-6; CDR3aa: CASSLGGRRYTF; CDR3nt: TGTGCCAGCAGCTTGGGGGGACGACGCTACACCTTC
j_gene: TRBJ2-5; abundance: -; d_gene: TRBD2; v_gene: TRBV10-3; CDR3aa: CAIRTSGTQETQYF; CDR3nt: TGTGCCATTCGGACTAGCGGTACCCAAGAGACCCAGTACTTC
j_gene: TRBJ2-3; abundance: few; d_gene: TRBD2; v_gene: TRBV27; CDR3aa: CASSETSGNLGTQYF; CDR3nt: TGTGCCAGCAGCGAGACTAGCGGGAATTTAGGAACGCAGTATTTT
j_gene: TRBJ2-1; abundance: -; d_gene: -; v_gene: TRBV7-8; CDR3aa: CASSLAPRPTGYNEQFF; CDR3nt: TGTGCCAGCAGCTTAGCCCCCCGCCCCACAGGCTACAATGAGCAGTTCTTC
j_gene: TRBJ1-4; abundance: -; d_gene: TRBD1; v_gene: TRBV20-1; CDR3aa: CSAIGTDHEKLFF; CDR3nt: TGCAGTGCTATCGGGACAGATCATGAAAAACTGTTTTTT
j_gene: TRBJ2-5; abundance: -; d_gene: -; v_gene: TRBV5-1; CDR3aa: CASGMLTPSETQYF; CDR3nt: TGCGCCAGCGGGATGCTGACTCCCTCGGAGACCCAGTACTTC
j_gene: TRBJ2-1; abundance: -; d_gene: -; v_gene: TRBV11-2; CDR3aa: CASSLGLREQFF; CDR3nt: TGTGCCAGCAGCTTAGGGTTGCGGGAGCAGTTCTTC
j_gene: TRBJ1-1; abundance: -; d_gene: -; v_gene: TRBV11-1; CDR3aa: CASSFHGGPDTEAFF; CDR3nt: TGTGCCAGCAGCTTCCATGGCGGGCCGGACACTGAAGCTTTCTTT
j_gene: TRBJ2-3; abundance: -; d_gene: TRBD1; v_gene: TRBV5-1; CDR3aa: CASSATGGTDTQYF; CDR3nt: TGCGCCAGCAGCGCCACAGGGGGCACAGATACGCAGTATTTT
j_gene: TRBJ1-1; abundance: -; d_gene: -; v_gene: TRBV20-1; CDR3aa: CSTSAGRAEAFF; CDR3nt: TGCAGCACTTCCGCGGGCAGGGCTGAAGCTTTCTTT
j_gene: TRBJ2-2; abundance: many; d_gene: -; v_gene: TRBV7-9; CDR3aa: CASSSSMRGANTGELFF; CDR3nt: TGTGCCAGCAGCTCCTCCATGAGGGGCGCGAACACCGGGGAGCTGTTTTTT
j_gene: TRBJ2-1; abundance: -; d_gene: TRBD2; v_gene: TRBV7-2; CDR3aa: CASSQTSGIYNEQFF; CDR3nt: TGTGCCAGCAGCCAGACTAGCGGAATTTACAATGAGCAGTTCTTC
j_gene: TRBJ2-1; abundance: -; d_gene: TRBD2; v_gene: TRBV3-1; CDR3aa: CAIGPGLAGGDSYNEQFF; CDR3nt: TGTGCCATCGGTCCGGGACTAGCGGGGGGGGACTCCTACAATGAGCAGTTCTTC
j_gene: TRBJ2-7; abundance: few; d_gene: TRBD1; v_gene: TRBV5-1; CDR3aa: CASCRGQGLGDEQYF; CDR3nt: TGCGCCAGCTGCCGAGGACAGGGCCTCGGGGACGAGCAGTACTTC
j_gene: TRBJ1-4; abundance: many; d_gene: -; v_gene: TRBV5-1; CDR3aa: CASSFGQGIEKLFF; CDR3nt: TGCGCCAGCAGCTTTGGGCAGGGAATCGAGAAACTGTTTTTT
j_gene: TRBJ2-2; abundance: -; d_gene: -; v_gene: TRBV3-1; CDR3aa: CASSQDHLDTGELFF; CDR3nt: TGTGCCAGCAGCCAAGATCACTTGGACACCGGGGAGCTGTTTTTT
j_gene: TRBJ2-1; abundance: -; d_gene: TRBD2; v_gene: TRBV6-2/TRBV6-3; CDR3aa: CASTGLAGGYEQFF; CDR3nt: TGTGCCAGCACCGGACTAGCGGGAGGCTATGAGCAGTTCTTC
j_gene: TRBJ2-1; abundance: -; d_gene: TRBD1; v_gene: TRBV20-1; CDR3aa: CSAKGQGAFEQFF; CDR3nt: TGCAGTGCTAAGGGACAGGGGGCATTTGAGCAGTTCTTC
j_gene: TRBJ1-1; abundance: few; d_gene: -; v_gene: TRBV7-8; CDR3aa: CASSWRDHEGPNTEAFF; CDR3nt: TGTGCCAGCAGCTGGAGGGACCATGAAGGGCCGAACACTGAAGCTTTCTTT
j_gene: TRBJ2-7; abundance: -; d_gene: -; v_gene: TRBV2; CDR3aa: CASSDRGVDEQYF; CDR3nt: TGTGCCAGCAGTGACAGGGGGGTCGACGAGCAGTACTTC
j_gene: TRBJ2-1; abundance: few; d_gene: TRBD1; v_gene: TRBV7-3; CDR3aa: CASGTGGSYNEQFF; CDR3nt: TGTGCCAGCGGAACAGGGGGGTCCTACAATGAGCAGTTCTTC
j_gene: TRBJ2-7; abundance: -; d_gene: TRBD2; v_gene: TRBV10-3; CDR3aa: CAASTSGSEYEQYF; CDR3nt: TGTGCCGCGTCAACTAGCGGGAGTGAATACGAGCAGTACTTC
j_gene: TRBJ2-1; abundance: few; d_gene: TRBD2; v_gene: TRBV20-1; CDR3aa: CSARSPSGSGVDEQFF; CDR3nt: TGCAGTGCTAGGTCCCCTAGCGGGAGTGGTGTTGATGAGCAGTTCTTC
j_gene: TRBJ2-1; abundance: -; d_gene: -; v_gene: TRBV20-1; CDR3aa: CCARAPSAGRYNEQFF; CDR3nt: TGCTGTGCTAGGGCCCCCTCTGCAGGGCGGTACAATGAGCAGTTCTTC
j_gene: TRBJ1-1; abundance: -; d_gene: -; v_gene: TRBV10-3; CDR3aa: CAISEKGNTEAFF; CDR3nt: TGTGCCATCAGTGAGAAGGGTAACACTGAAGCTTTCTTT
j_gene: TRBJ1-4; abundance: many; d_gene: -; v_gene: TRBV12-3/TRBV12-4; CDR3aa: CASSSGREKLFF; CDR3nt: TGTGCCAGCAGTTCCGGGAGAGAAAAACTGTTTTTT
j_gene: TRBJ2-3; abundance: -; d_gene: -; v_gene: TRBV9; CDR3aa: CASSPRGTTDTQYF; CDR3nt: TGTGCCAGCAGCCCTCGTGGCACCACAGATACGCAGTATTTT
j_gene: TRBJ2-5; abundance: -; d_gene: -; v_gene: TRBV3-1; CDR3aa: CASSQDSRHAQTQYF; CDR3nt: TGTGCCAGCAGCCAAGATTCGCGTCACGCCCAGACCCAGTACTTC
j_gene: TRBJ1-2; abundance: -; d_gene: -; v_gene: TRBV10-3; CDR3aa: CASGTDLYGYTF; CDR3nt: TGTGCCAGCGGGACTGATCTCTATGGCTACACCTTC
j_gene: TRBJ1-5; abundance: -; d_gene: -; v_gene: TRBV5-1; CDR3aa: CASSLGTNSNQPQHF; CDR3nt: TGCGCCAGCAGCTTAGGCACGAATAGCAATCAGCCCCAGCATTTT
j_gene: TRBJ2-1; abundance: -; d_gene: TRBD2; v_gene: TRBV4-2; CDR3aa: CASSETSGGASSYNEQFF; CDR3nt: TGTGCCAGCAGCGAGACTAGCGGGGGCGCAAGCTCCTACAATGAGCAGTTCTTC
j_gene: TRBJ2-5; abundance: many; d_gene: -; v_gene: TRBV12-3/TRBV12-4; CDR3aa: CASSLGDAAQYF; CDR3nt: TGTGCCAGCAGCCTAGGGGACGCGGCCCAGTACTTC
j_gene: TRBJ2-1; abundance: -; d_gene: -; v_gene: TRBV5-4; CDR3aa: CASRTMGSDSEFF; CDR3nt: TGTGCCAGCAGAACGATGGGCTCGGACAGTGAGTTCTTC
j_gene: TRBJ2-3; abundance: -; d_gene: -; v_gene: TRBV7-2; CDR3aa: CASSLLDSADTQYF; CDR3nt: TGTGCCAGCAGCTTACTAGATTCGGCAGATACGCAGTATTTT
j_gene: TRBJ2-2; abundance: -; d_gene: TRBD1; v_gene: TRBV13; CDR3aa: CASSSRQGANGELFF; CDR3nt: TGTGCCAGCAGCTCCAGACAGGGGGCGAACGGGGAGCTGTTTTTT
j_gene: TRBJ1-5; abundance: -; d_gene: -; v_gene: TRBV12-3/TRBV12-4; CDR3aa: CASSFRADQPQHF; CDR3nt: TGTGCCAGCAGTTTTCGTGCGGATCAGCCCCAGCATTTT
j_gene: TRBJ1-1; abundance: few; d_gene: TRBD1; v_gene: TRBV19; CDR3aa: CASTPGQLAEAFF; CDR3nt: TGTGCCAGTACCCCGGGACAGCTGGCTGAAGCTTTCTTT
j_gene: TRBJ2-7; abundance: few; d_gene: TRBD2; v_gene: TRBV6-2/TRBV6-3; CDR3aa: CASSPQTGLAVYEQYF; CDR3nt: TGTGCCAGCAGTCCCCAAACCGGACTAGCGGTCTACGAGCAGTACTTC
j_gene: TRBJ1-2; abundance: -; d_gene: -; v_gene: TRBV20-1; CDR3aa: CSAAAGSGYTF; CDR3nt: TGCAGTGCCGCGGCGGGTTCGGGCTACACCTTC
j_gene: TRBJ2-1; abundance: few; d_gene: TRBD1; v_gene: TRBV6-5; CDR3aa: CASSFHPGQQYNEQFF; CDR3nt: TGTGCCAGCAGTTTCCACCCGGGACAGCAATACAATGAGCAGTTCTTC
j_gene: TRBJ2-7; abundance: many; d_gene: -; v_gene: TRBV10-3; CDR3aa: CASALAGPSSYEQYF; CDR3nt: TGTGCCAGCGCCCTGGCGGGCCCAAGCTCCTACGAGCAGTACTTC